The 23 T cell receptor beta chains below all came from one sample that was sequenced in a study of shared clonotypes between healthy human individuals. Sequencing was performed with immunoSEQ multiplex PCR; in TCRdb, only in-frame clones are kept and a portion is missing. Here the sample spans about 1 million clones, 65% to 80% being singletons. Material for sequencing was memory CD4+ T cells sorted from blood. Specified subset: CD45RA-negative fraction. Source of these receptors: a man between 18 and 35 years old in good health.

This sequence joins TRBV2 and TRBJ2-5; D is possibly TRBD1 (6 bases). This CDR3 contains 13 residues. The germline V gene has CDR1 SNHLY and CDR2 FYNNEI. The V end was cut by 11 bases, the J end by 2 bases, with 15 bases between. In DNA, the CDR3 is TGTGCCGGCCATGGGGGCTCGCAAGAGACCCAGTACTTC. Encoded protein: CAGHGGSQETQYF.

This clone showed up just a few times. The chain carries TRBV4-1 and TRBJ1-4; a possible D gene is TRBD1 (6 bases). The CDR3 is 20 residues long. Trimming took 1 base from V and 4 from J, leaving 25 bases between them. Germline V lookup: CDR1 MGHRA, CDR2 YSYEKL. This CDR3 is CASSQGRGAFAPTNNEKLFF. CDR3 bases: TGCGCCAGCAGCCAAGGTAGGGGGGCGTTCGCCCCCACAAATAATGAAAAACTGTTTTTT.

The CDR3 spells CASSPRDNSPLHF. CDR3 DNA: TGTGCCAGCTCACCAAGGGATAATTCACCCCTCCACTTT. The V gene is TRBV18, the J gene TRBJ1-6, with D unclear. The CDR3 has 13 amino acids. The germline V gene encodes CDR1 KGHSH and CDR2 LQKENI. Trimming removed 2 bases from V and 5 bases from J, with 4 bases in between.

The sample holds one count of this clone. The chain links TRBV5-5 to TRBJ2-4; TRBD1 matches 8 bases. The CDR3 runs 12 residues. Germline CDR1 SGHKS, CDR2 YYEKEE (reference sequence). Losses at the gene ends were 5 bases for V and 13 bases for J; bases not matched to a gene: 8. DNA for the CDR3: TGTGCCAGCAGTTTCCTCACAGGGGGACAGTACTTC. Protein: CASSFLTGGQYF.

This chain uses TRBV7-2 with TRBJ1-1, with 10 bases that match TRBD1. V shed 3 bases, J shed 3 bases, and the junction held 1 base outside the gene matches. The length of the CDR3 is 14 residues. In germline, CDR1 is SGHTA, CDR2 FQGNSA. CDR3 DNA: TGTGCCAGCAGCTTGACAGGGGGCCACACTGAAGCTTTCTTT. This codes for CASSLTGGHTEAFF. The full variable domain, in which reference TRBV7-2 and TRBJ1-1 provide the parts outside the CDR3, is GAGVSQSPSNKVTEKGKDVELRCDPISGHTALYWYRQSLGQGLEFLIYFQGNSAPDKSGLPSDRFSAERTGGSVSTLTIQRTQQEDSAVYLCASSLTGGHTEAFFGQGTRLTVV.

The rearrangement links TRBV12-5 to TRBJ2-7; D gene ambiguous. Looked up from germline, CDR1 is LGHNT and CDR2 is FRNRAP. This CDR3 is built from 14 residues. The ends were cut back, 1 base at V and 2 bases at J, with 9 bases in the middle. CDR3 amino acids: CASGLGVKTYEQYF. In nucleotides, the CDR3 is TGTGCTAGTGGTTTGGGAGTGAAGACCTACGAGCAGTACTTC.

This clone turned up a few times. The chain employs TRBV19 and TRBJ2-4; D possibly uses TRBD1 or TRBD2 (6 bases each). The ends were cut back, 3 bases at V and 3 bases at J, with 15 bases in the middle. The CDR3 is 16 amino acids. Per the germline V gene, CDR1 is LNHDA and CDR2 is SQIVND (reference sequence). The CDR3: CASSMGGRSLKNIQYF. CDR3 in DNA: TGTGCCAGTAGTATGGGGGGCAGATCCCTCAAAAACATTCAGTACTTC.

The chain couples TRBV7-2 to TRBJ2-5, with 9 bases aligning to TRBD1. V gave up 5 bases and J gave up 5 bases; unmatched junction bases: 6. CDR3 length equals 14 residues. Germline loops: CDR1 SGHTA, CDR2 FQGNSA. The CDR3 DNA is TGTGCCAGCAGCCCGGGACAGGGTTTTGAGACCCAGTACTTC. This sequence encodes CASSPGQGFETQYF. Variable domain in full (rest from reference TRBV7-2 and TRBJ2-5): GAGVSQSPSNKVTEKGKDVELRCDPISGHTALYWYRQSLGQGLEFLIYFQGNSAPDKSGLPSDRFSAERTGGSVSTLTIQRTQQEDSAVYLCASSPGQGFETQYFGPGTRLLVL.

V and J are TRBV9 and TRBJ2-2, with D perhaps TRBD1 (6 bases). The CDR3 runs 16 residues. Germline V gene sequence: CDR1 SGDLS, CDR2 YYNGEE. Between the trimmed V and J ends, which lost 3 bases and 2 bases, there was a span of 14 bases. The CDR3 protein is CASSAGALFNTGELFF. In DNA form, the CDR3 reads TGTGCCAGCAGCGCAGGGGCCCTCTTCAACACCGGGGAGCTGTTTTTT.

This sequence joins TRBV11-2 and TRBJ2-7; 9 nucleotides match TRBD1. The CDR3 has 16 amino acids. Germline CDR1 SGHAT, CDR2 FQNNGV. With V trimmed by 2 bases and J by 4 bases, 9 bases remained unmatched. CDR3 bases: TGTGCCAGCAGCTTACCACAGGGGGCGACAGGGTACGAGCAGTACTTC. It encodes CASSLPQGATGYEQYF.

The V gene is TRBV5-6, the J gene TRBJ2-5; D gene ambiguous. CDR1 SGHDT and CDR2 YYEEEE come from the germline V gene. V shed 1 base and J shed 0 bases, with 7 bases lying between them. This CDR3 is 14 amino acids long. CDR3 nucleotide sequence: TGTGCCAGCAGCTTGTATCCGTACCAAGAGACCCAGTACTTC. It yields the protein CASSLYPYQETQYF.

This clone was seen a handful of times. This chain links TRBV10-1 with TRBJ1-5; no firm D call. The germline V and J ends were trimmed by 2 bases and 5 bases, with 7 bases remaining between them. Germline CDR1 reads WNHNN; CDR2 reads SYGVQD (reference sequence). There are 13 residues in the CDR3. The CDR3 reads CASSEVVDQPQHF. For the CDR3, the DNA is TGCGCCAGCAGTGAGGTAGTCGATCAGCCCCAGCATTTT.

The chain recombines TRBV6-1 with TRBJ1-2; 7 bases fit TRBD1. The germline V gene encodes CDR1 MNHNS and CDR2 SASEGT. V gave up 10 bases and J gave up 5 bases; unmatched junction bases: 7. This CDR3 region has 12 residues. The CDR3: CATDRVGYGYTF. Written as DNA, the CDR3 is TGTGCCACCGACAGGGTAGGGTATGGCTACACCTTC.

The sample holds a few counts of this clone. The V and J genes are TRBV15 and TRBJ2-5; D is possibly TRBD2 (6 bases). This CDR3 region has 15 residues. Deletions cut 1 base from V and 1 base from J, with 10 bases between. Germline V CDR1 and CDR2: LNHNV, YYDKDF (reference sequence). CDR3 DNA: TGTGCCACCAGCAGAGCTCGGGACTTCCAAGAGACCCAGTACTTC. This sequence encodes CATSRARDFQETQYF.

CDR3 DNA sequence: TGTGCCAGCAGCCTGCATAGCGGGGGCAGCTACGAGCAGTACTTC. Its protein product is CASSLHSGGSYEQYF. This chain joins TRBV7-2 and TRBJ2-5; 9 positions match TRBD2. The DNA end is a closer match to TRBJ2-7, so the J assignment may be wrong. From germline, CDR1 is SGHTA and CDR2 FQGNSA. This CDR3 has 15 residues.

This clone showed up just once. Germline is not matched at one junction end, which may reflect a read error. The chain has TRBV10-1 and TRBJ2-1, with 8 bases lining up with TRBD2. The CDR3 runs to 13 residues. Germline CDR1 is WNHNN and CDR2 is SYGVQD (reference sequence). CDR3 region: CASSESLGTSVLF. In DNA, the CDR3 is TGCGCCAGCAGTGAGTCCCTGGGGACTAGTGTCCTCTTC.

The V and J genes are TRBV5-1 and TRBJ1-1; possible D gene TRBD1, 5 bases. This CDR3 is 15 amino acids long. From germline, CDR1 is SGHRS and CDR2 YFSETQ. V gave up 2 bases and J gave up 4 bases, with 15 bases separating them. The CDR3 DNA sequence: TGCGCCAGCAGCTTCAGGGAAGTTAGGAGCACTGAAGCTTTCTTT. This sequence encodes CASSFREVRSTEAFF.

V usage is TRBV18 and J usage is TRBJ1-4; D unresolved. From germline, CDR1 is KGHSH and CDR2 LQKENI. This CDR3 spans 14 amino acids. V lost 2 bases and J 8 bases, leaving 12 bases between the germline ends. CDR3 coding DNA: TGTGCCAGCTCACCAGGAGCCTCGGGGGAAAAACTGTTTTTT. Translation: CASSPGASGEKLFF.

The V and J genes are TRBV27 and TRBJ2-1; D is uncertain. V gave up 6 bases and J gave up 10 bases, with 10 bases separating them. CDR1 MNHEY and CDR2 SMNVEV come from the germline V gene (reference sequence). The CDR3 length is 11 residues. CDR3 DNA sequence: TGTGCCAGCAGGTGGGAAGGCGAGCAGTTCTTC. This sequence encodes CASRWEGEQFF.

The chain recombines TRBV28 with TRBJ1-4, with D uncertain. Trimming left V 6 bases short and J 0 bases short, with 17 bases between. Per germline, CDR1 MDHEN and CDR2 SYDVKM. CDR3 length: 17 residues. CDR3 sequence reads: CASSGGLDAATNEKLFF. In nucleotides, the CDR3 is TGTGCCAGCAGCGGAGGGTTGGACGCAGCAACTAATGAAAAACTGTTTTTT.

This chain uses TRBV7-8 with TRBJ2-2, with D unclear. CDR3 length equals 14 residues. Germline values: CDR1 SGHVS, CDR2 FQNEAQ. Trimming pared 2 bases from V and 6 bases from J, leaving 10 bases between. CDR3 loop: CASSLSYGSGELFF. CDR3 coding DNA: TGTGCCAGCAGCTTATCTTACGGGTCCGGGGAGCTGTTTTTT.

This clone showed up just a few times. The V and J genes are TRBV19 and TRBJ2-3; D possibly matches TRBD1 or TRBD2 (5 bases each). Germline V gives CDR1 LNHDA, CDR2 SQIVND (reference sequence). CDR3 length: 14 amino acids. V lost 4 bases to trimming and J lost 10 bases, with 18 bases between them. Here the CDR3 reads CASSTGTPGGAQYF. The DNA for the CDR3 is TGTGCCAGTAGTACCGGGACCCCGGGTGGGGCGCAGTATTTT.

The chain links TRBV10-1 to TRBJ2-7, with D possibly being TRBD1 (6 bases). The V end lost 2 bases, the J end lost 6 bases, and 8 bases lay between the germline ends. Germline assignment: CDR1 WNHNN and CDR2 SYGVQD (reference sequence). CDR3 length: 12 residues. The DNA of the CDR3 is TGCGCCAGCAGTGAGACAGGGACCGAGCAGTACTTC. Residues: CASSETGTEQYF.